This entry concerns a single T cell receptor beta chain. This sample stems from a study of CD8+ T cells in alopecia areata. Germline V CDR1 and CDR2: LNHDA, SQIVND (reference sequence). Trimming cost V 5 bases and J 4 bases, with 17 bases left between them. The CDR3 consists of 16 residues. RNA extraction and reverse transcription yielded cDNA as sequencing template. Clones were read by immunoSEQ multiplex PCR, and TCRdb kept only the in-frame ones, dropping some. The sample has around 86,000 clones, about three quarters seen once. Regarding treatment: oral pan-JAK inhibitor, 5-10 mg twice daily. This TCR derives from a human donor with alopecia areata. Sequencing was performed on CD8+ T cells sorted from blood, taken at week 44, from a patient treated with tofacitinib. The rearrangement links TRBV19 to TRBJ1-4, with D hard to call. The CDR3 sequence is CASSRRSKGLNEKLFF. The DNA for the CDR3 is TGTGCCAGTAGTCGGAGGTCTAAAGGCCTTAATGAAAAACTGTTTTTT.